The 13 T cell receptor beta chains below come from one sample, sequenced in a study of cytomegalovirus exposure and HLA in healthy donors. PCR involved 60 Vbeta and 13 Jbeta primers. The protocol was immunoSEQ multiplex PCR, while the TCRdb copy is restricted to in-frame clones and leaves out a portion. The data hold 150,000 to 250,000 clones, with roughly 85% observed a single time. The sample was PBMCs. These receptors originate from a woman between 45 and 60 years old in good health and CMV-seronegative.

The V call is TRBV7-8, the J call TRBJ2-2; a weak D match, TRBD2 (5 bases). The germline V and J ends were trimmed by 1 base and 3 bases, with 12 bases remaining between them. Germline CDR1 is SGHVS and CDR2 is FQNEAQ. The CDR3 totals 16 residues. CDR3 protein: CASSLVGGLDTGELFF. In nucleotides, the CDR3 is TGTGCCAGCAGCTTAGTCGGCGGGTTGGACACCGGGGAGCTGTTTTTT.

Regarding this clone: This sample includes further DNA sequences coding for the same CDR3. This chain's CDR3 is CASRDRSRGAAGNTIYF. The CDR3 nucleotides read TGTGCCAGCAGGGACAGATCTAGGGGCGCGGCTGGAAACACCATATATTTT. V gene TRBV6-4 combines with J gene TRBJ1-3; possible D gene TRBD1, 6 bases. The CDR3 consists of 17 residues. Germline V gene lookup returns CDR1 MRHNA and CDR2 SNTAGT. The V gene lost 6 bases and the J gene lost 2 bases, with 20 bases spanning the gap.

This chain connects TRBV9 to TRBJ1-4, with D uncertain. The CDR3 consists of 15 residues. Germline V gives CDR1 SGDLS, CDR2 YYNGEE. With 0 bases removed from V and 7 bases from J, the gap between germline ends came to 13 bases. The DNA of the CDR3 is TGTGCCAGCAGCGTAGGTCCGTCCGGGAGTGAAAAACTGTTTTTT. It specifies CASSVGPSGSEKLFF.

The chain combines TRBV5-4 with TRBJ2-6; D is undetermined. The CDR3 consists of 15 residues. Germline V gene sequence: CDR1 SGHNT, CDR2 YYREEE (reference sequence). V was trimmed by 4 bases and J by 0 bases, leaving 8 bases between them. This CDR3 is CASSQQLSGANVLTF. DNA for the CDR3: TGTGCCAGCAGCCAACAGCTCTCTGGGGCCAACGTCCTGACTTTC.

Comments on this clone: Its ends do not fully match the called genes, so a read error is possible. The rearrangement uses TRBV19 and TRBJ2-1, with 15 bases lining up with TRBD2. This CDR3 contains 17 residues. CDR1 LNHDA and CDR2 SQIVND come from the germline V gene (reference sequence). The CDR3 sequence: CASRIGGLAGGYNEQFF. The CDR3 DNA is TGTGCCAGTAGGATAGGGGGACTAGCGGGGGGCTACAATGAGCAGTTCTTC.

This chain uses TRBV7-9 with TRBJ2-5, with TRBD1 matching over 9 bases. In germline, CDR1 is SEHNR, CDR2 FQNEAQ (reference sequence). CDR3 length: 16 residues. Unmatched junction bases numbered 6, after V lost 3 bases and J lost 1 base. The DNA for the CDR3 is TGTGCCAGCAGCTTGAGCCTACAGGGGGCCCAAGAGACCCAGTACTTC. Translation: CASSLSLQGAQETQYF.

J is TRBJ2-1 and V is TRBV7-2, with TRBD2 matching 9 bases. Looked up from germline, CDR1 is SGHTA and CDR2 is FQGNSA. This CDR3 contains 16 residues. The V gene end was trimmed by 1 base and the J gene end by 5 bases; junction bases not matched to a gene: 6. The CDR3 DNA reads TGTGCCAGCAGCTTAGGGCCTAGCGGGAAGAACAATGAGCAGTTCTTC. Its protein is CASSLGPSGKNNEQFF.

The chain links TRBV6-1 to TRBJ2-7; 8 bases are a match to TRBD2. This CDR3 comprises 16 residues. Germline values: CDR1 MNHNS, CDR2 SASEGT. V lost 2 bases to trimming and J lost 3 bases; unmatched junction nucleotides: 9. This CDR3 is CASSELAGGGIYEQYF. The DNA for the CDR3 is TGTGCCAGCAGTGAACTCGCCGGGGGGGGGATCTACGAGCAGTACTTC.

The rearrangement uses TRBV7-9 and TRBJ2-3, with TRBD1 matching 7 bases. There are 15 residues in the CDR3. The ends lost 5 bases at V and 3 bases at J; junction bases unmatched: 8. Germline V gives CDR1 SEHNR, CDR2 FQNEAQ (reference sequence). CDR3 sequence reads: CASSPRDRRTDTQYF. In DNA, the CDR3 is TGTGCCAGCAGCCCACGGGACAGACGGACAGATACGCAGTATTTT.

The chain uses TRBV29-1 and TRBJ1-4; 8 bases align to TRBD1. This CDR3 spans 16 amino acids. The V and J ends lost 4 bases and 0 bases, in that order; junction bases with no gene match: 7. The germline V gene has CDR1 SQVTM and CDR2 ANQGSEA. CDR3 in amino acids: CSVVGTGGATNEKLFF. The CDR3 coding sequence is TGCAGCGTTGTGGGAACAGGGGGAGCAACTAATGAAAAACTGTTTTTT.

As to this clone: A junction end diverges from the germline sequence, so it may reflect a read error. Other DNA sequences within the sample encode an identical CDR3. The chain joins TRBV5-1 to TRBJ2-2; D is possibly TRBD2 (5 bases). The CDR3 has 15 amino acids. The germline gives CDR1 SGHRS, CDR2 YFSETQ. CDR3 DNA: TGCGCCAGCAGCTTTGAGGGCGCTAGCACCGGGGAGCTGTTCTTT. It is translated as CASSFEGASTGELFF.

This clone was recorded only once. The chain links TRBV5-6 to TRBJ2-7, with 8 bases identical to TRBD1. V shed 4 bases, J shed 1 base, and the junction held 13 bases outside the gene matches. This CDR3 has 17 residues. Germline V gene sequence: CDR1 SGHDT, CDR2 YYEEEE. The CDR3: CASSATGTGVLSYEQYF. Here the CDR3 DNA reads TGTGCCAGCAGCGCGACGGGGACAGGCGTCCTGTCCTACGAGCAGTACTTC.

CDR3 region: CASELGGSTDTQYF. The CDR3 bases are TGTGCCAGCGAACTCGGCGGTTCCACAGATACGCAGTATTTT. The J gene is TRBJ2-3, the V gene TRBV5-5; D call uncertain. V lost 7 bases and J lost 2, with 14 bases in between. The CDR3 contains 14 residues. Germline lookup yields CDR1 SGHKS and CDR2 YYEKEE (reference sequence).